This T cell receptor (beta chain) was profiled in a study of beta chain features in type 1 diabetes. General study results and limits: All four CD4+ subsets of Type 1 diabetes patients contained TCRB CDR3s that were moderately but significantly shorter.

Looked up from germline, CDR1 is SGHTA and CDR2 is FQGNSA. The CDR3 length is 15 residues. V lost 0 bases to trimming and J lost 11 bases, with 17 bases between them. Expressed TCRB transcripts were sequenced, since all the RNA that had been isolated was reverse transcribed. Average reads for naive, central memory and regulatory T cell samples were several million. Measured with immunoSEQ multiplex PCR; TCRdb has only the in-frame clones, and not every one. The sample contains approximately 170,000 clones, 7.8% of which appear only once. One heparinised blood draw averaging about 120 mL was given by each donor. Via CD45RO/CCR7/CD25/CD127/CD95/CD27, cells of the CD4+ naive, central memory, regulatory and stem cell-like memory subsets were sorted. This clone occurred a few times. The antigen remains unidentified.

Material: central memory CD4+ T cells from blood. The gene calls are TRBV7-2 and TRBJ2-1; D is possibly TRBD2 (5 bases). This TCR came from a woman aged 40 to 50 with type 1 diabetes. The CDR3 reads CASSLARDSDWKQFF. The CDR3 DNA follows: TGTGCCAGCAGCTTAGCGAGGGATAGCGATTGGAAGCAGTTCTTC.